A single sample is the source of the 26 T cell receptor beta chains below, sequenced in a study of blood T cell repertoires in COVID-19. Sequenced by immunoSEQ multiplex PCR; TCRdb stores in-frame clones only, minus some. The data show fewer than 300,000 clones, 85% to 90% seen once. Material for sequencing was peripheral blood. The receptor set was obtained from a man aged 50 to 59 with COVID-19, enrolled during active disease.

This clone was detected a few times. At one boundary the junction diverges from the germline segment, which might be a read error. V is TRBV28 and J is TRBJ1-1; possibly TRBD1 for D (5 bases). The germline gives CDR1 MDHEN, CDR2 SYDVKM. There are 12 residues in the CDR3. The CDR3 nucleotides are TGTGCCACCAAAGGGGTGAATACTGAAGCTTTCTTT. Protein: CATKGVNTEAFF.

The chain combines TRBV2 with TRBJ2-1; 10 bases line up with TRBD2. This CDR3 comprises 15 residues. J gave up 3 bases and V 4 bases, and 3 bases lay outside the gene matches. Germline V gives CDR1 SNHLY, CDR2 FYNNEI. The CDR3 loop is CASSAGTSDYNEQFF. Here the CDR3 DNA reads TGTGCCAGCAGTGCTGGGACTAGCGACTACAATGAGCAGTTCTTC.

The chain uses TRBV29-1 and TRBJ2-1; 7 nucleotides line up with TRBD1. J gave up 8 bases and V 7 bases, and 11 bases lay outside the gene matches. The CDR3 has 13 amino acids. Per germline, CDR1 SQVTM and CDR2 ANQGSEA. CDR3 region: CSARDSTIDEQFF. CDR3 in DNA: TGCAGCGCTAGGGACAGCACGATCGATGAGCAGTTCTTC.

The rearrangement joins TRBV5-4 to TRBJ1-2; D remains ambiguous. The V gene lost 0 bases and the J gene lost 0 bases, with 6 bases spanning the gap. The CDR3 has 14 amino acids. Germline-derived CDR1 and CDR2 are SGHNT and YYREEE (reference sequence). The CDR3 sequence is CASSLAGSNYGYTF. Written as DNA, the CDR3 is TGTGCCAGCAGCTTGGCAGGTTCTAACTATGGCTACACCTTC.

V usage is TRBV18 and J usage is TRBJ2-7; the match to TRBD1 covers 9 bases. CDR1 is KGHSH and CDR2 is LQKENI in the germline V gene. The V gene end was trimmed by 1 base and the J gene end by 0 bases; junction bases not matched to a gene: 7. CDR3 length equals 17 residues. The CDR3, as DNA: TGTGCCAGCTCACCACTGGACAGGGGTTTTCGCTCCTACGAGCAGTACTTC. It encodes CASSPLDRGFRSYEQYF.

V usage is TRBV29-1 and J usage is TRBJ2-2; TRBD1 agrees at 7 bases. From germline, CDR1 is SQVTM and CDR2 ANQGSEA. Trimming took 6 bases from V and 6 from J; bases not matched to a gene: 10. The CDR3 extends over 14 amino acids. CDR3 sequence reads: CSVSTGLVPGELFF. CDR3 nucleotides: TGCAGCGTGTCGACAGGGCTGGTACCCGGGGAGCTGTTTTTT.

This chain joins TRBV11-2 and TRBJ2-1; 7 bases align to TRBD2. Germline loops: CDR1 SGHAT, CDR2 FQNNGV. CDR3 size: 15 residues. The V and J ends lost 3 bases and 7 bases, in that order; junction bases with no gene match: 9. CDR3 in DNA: TGTGCCAGCAGCTTGATTAAGCGGGAAATGAATGAGCAGTTCTTC. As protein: CASSLIKREMNEQFF.

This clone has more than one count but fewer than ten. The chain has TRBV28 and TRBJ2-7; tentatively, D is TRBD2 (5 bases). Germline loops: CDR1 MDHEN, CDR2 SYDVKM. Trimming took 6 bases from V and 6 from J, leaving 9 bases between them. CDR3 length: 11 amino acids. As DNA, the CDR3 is TGTGCCAGCAGAAGGGCGGGCGAGCAGTACTTC. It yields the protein CASRRAGEQYF.

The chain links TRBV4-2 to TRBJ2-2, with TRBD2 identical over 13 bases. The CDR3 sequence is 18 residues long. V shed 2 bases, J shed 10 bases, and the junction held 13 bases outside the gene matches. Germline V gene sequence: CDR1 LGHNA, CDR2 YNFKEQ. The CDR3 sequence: CASSQNPGTSGNPEELFF. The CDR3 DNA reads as TGTGCCAGCAGCCAAAACCCCGGGACTAGCGGGAATCCCGAGGAGCTGTTTTTT.

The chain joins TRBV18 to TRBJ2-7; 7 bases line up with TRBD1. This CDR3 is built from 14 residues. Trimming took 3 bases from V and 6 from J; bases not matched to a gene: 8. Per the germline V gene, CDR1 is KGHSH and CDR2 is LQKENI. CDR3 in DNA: TGTGCCAGCTCACCGACCACAGGGGTAGGCGAGCAGTACTTC. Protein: CASSPTTGVGEQYF.

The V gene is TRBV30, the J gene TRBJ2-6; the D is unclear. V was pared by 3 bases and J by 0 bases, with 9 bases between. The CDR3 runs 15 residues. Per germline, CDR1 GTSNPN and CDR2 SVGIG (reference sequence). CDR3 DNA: TGTGCCTGGAGCCTACAGAGCTCTGGGGCCAACGTCCTGACTTTC. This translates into CAWSLQSSGANVLTF.

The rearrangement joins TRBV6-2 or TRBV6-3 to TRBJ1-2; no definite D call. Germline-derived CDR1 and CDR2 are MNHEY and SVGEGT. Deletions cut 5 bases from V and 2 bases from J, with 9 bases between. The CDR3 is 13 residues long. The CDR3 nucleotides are TGTGCCAGCAGTGGGCAGCTCAACTATGGCTACACCTTC. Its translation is CASSGQLNYGYTF.

The CDR3 bases are TGTGCCAGCAGGACAGGGTCAGGTGAAAAACTGTTTTTT. Its protein product is CASRTGSGEKLFF. The chain combines TRBV7-9 with TRBJ1-4; the match to TRBD1 covers 7 bases. In germline, CDR1 is SEHNR, CDR2 FQNEAQ (reference sequence). V was clipped by 6 bases and J by 7 bases; unmatched bases: 5. The CDR3 covers 13 residues.

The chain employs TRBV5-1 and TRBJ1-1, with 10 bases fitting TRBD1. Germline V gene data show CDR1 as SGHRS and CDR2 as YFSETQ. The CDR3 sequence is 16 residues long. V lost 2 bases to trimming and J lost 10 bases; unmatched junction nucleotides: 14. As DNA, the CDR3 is TGCGCCAGCAGCTTACACCCGGGACAGGGGAGTAATGGAGCTTTCTTT. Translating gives CASSLHPGQGSNGAFF.

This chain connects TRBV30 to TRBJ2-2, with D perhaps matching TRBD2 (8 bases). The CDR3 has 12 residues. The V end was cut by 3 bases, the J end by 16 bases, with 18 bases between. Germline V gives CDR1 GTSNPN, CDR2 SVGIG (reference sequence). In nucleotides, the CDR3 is TGTGCCTGGAGCCCGGGAGGGGGCCCGCCGTTTTTT. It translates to CAWSPGGGPPFF.

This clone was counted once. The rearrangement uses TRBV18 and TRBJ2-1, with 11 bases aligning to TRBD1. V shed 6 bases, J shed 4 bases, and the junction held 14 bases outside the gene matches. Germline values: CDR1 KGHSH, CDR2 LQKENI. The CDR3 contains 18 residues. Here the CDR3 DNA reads TGTGCCAGCTCCGCCCCCCCCGGGACAGGGGGGTTATACAATGAGCAGTTCTTC. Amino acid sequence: CASSAPPGTGGLYNEQFF.

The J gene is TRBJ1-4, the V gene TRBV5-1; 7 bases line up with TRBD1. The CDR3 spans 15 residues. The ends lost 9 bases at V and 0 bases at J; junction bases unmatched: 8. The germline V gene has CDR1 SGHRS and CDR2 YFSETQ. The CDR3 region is CATTEGQSTNEKLFF. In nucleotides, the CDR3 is TGCGCCACCACGGAGGGACAGTCAACTAATGAAAAACTGTTTTTT.

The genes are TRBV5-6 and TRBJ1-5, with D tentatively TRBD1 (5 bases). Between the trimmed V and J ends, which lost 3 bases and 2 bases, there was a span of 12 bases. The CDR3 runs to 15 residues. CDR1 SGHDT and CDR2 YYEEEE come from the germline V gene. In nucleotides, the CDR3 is TGTGCCAGCAGCTCAGGGTGGAGCGGCAATCAGCCCCAGCATTTT. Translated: CASSSGWSGNQPQHF.

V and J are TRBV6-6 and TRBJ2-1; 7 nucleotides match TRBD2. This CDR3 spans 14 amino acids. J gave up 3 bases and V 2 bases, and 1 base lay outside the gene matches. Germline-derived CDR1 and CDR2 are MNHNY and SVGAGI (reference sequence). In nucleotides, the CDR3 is TGTGCCAGCAGTTACGGGACTATCTACAATGAGCAGTTCTTC. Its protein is CASSYGTIYNEQFF.

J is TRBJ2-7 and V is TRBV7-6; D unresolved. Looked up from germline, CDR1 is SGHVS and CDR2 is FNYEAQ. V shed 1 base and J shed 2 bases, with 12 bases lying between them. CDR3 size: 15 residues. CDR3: CASSLVVIWPYEQYF. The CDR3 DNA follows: TGTGCCAGCAGCTTAGTCGTGATCTGGCCCTACGAGCAGTACTTC.

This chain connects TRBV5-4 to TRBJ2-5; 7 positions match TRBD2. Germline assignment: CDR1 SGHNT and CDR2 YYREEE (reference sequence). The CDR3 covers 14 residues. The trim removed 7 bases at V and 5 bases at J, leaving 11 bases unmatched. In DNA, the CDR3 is TGTGCCAGCCGCCTCGGGGGGATCCGGGAGACCCAGTACTTC. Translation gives CASRLGGIRETQYF.

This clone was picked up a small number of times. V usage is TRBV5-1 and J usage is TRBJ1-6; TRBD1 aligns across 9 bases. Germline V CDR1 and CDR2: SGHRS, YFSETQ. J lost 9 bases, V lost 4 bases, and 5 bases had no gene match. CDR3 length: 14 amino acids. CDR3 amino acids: CASSPGQGFSPLHF. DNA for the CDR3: TGCGCCAGCAGCCCGGGACAGGGATTTTCACCCCTCCACTTT.

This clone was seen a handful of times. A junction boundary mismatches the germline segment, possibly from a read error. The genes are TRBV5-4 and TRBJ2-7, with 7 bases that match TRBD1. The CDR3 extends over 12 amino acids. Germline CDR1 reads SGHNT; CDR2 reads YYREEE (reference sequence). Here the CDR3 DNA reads TGTGCCAGCAGCATCTACAGGGGTTCGCTCCTCTTC. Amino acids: CASSIYRGSLLF.

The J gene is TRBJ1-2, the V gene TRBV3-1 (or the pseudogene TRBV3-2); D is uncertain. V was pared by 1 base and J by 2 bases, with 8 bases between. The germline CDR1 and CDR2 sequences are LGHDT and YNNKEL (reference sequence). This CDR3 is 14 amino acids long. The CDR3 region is CASSQVPGNYGYTF. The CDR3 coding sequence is TGTGCCAGCAGCCAAGTACCGGGAAACTATGGCTACACCTTC.

The CDR3 is CASSPLSGGSSGNTIYF. As DNA, the CDR3 is TGTGCCAGCTCACCTCTTAGCGGGGGAAGCTCTGGAAACACCATATATTTT. The J gene is TRBJ1-3, the V gene TRBV18; maybe TRBD1 (5 bases). Germline CDR1 is KGHSH and CDR2 is LQKENI. CDR3 size: 17 residues. V lost 3 bases, J lost 0 bases, and 15 bases lay in between.

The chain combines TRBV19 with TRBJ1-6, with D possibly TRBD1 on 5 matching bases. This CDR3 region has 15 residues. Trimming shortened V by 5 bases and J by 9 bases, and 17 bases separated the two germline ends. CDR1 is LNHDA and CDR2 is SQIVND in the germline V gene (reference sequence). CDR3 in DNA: TGTGCCAGTAGTTCTACGGGACTCCCGGCTTCACCCCTCCACTTT. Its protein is CASSSTGLPASPLHF.